Presented here are 5 T cell receptor beta chains from one specimen sequenced in a study of T cell changes during pregnancy in multiple sclerosis. Generated by immunoSEQ multiplex PCR, the TCRdb table keeps only in-frame clones and is missing some. The profile covers about 79,000 clones, with just under 95% appearing a single time and about 0.72% taken by the ten largest. Sequences were derived from peripheral blood, sampled in the second trimester of pregnancy. All receptors come from a female donor in good health, enrolled as a control in a pregnancy study.

The chain is built from TRBV6-4 and TRBJ2-3; 9 bases map to TRBD1. Germline V lookup: CDR1 MRHNA, CDR2 SNTAGT. The CDR3 covers 14 residues. V trimming: 6 bases; J trimming: 5 bases; junction bases outside the gene matches: 6. The CDR3 bases are TGTGCCAGCAGCCTCACAGGGGGCCAAGATACGCAGTATTTT. Amino acids: CASSLTGGQDTQYF.

The chain is built from TRBV5-1 and TRBJ1-1; 11 positions match TRBD1. Germline V gives CDR1 SGHRS, CDR2 YFSETQ. The CDR3 consists of 14 residues. The V gene end was trimmed by 3 bases and the J gene end by 6 bases; junction bases not matched to a gene: 4. This chain's CDR3 is CASSSGQGVSEAFF. CDR3 DNA: TGCGCCAGCAGCTCGGGACAGGGGGTCTCTGAAGCTTTCTTT.

The chain has TRBV4-2 and TRBJ2-1; the match to TRBD2 covers 11 bases. Germline loops: CDR1 LGHNA, CDR2 YNFKEQ. This CDR3 region has 17 residues. V was clipped by 0 bases and J by 4 bases; unmatched bases: 5. The CDR3 sequence is CASSQDEGTSGYNEQFF. For the CDR3, the DNA is TGTGCCAGCAGCCAAGATGAGGGGACTAGCGGTTACAATGAGCAGTTCTTC.

V is TRBV2 and J is TRBJ1-5, with D perhaps TRBD1 (5 bases). Germline-derived CDR1 and CDR2 are SNHLY and FYNNEI. This CDR3 spans 16 amino acids. The ends were cut back, 6 bases at V and 4 bases at J, with 19 bases in the middle. The CDR3 DNA reads as TGTGCCAGCAGAGAATCCGCAGGGCTTGGAAATCAGCCCCAGCATTTT. It yields the protein CASRESAGLGNQPQHF.

V and J are TRBV7-9 and TRBJ2-3, with 7 bases fitting TRBD2. Germline V gene lookup returns CDR1 SEHNR and CDR2 FQNEAQ (reference sequence). The CDR3 contains 14 residues. V lost 7 bases to trimming and J lost 3 bases; unmatched junction nucleotides: 7. The CDR3 loop is CASTFSGLTDTQYF. For the CDR3, the DNA is TGTGCCAGCACCTTCTCGGGACTAACAGATACGCAGTATTTT. Full variable domain (outside the CDR3, taken from reference TRBV7-9 and TRBJ2-3): DTGVSQNPRHKITKRGQNVTFRCDPISEHNRLYWYRQTLGQGPEFLTYFQNEAQLEKSRLLSDRFSAERPKGSFSTLEIQRTEQGDSAMYLCASTFSGLTDTQYFGPGTRLTVL.